This T cell receptor beta chain is drawn from a study of cytomegalovirus exposure and HLA in healthy donors. The study's findings and limits: The study designated about 160 TCR beta chains cytomegalovirus-associated. Most TCR sequences were uncommon, yet certain public TCRs appeared in many donors. One later analysis, an examination of the approximately 120 validation repertoires, found that first-cohort TCR clusters tended to co-occur in them.

In the case of this clone: The antigen is undetermined.

The validation cohort, a group of 120 subjects, included the donors and was separate from the roughly 700-subject first cohort. The assay was immunoSEQ multiplex PCR, and TCRdb's table has in-frame clones only and misses some. The top ten hold under 6.5% of the sample, which has about 120,000 clones, approximately 88% seen once. V was clipped by 0 bases and J by 4 bases; unmatched bases: 3. This CDR3 comprises 14 residues. Germline V CDR1 and CDR2: SGHNT, YYREEE (reference sequence). The source is a woman aged 18-35 years in good health and CMV-seropositive. The sample was PBMCs. The J gene is TRBJ1-2, the V gene TRBV5-4; 7 bases line up with TRBD1. The DNA of the CDR3 is TGTGCCAGCAGCTTGGTAGGGGGCGGCTATGGCTACACCTTC. Amino acid sequence: CASSLVGGGYGYTF.